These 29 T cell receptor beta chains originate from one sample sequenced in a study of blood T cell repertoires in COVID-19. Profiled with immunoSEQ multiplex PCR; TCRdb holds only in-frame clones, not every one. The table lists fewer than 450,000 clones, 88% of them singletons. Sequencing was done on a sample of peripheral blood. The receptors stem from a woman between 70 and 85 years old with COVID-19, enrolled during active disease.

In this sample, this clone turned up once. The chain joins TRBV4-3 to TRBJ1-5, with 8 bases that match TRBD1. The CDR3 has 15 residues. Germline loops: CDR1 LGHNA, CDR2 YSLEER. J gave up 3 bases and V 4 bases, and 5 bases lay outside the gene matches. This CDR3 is CASSLGQGYNQPQHF. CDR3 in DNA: TGCGCCAGCAGCCTCGGACAGGGTTACAATCAGCCCCAGCATTTT.

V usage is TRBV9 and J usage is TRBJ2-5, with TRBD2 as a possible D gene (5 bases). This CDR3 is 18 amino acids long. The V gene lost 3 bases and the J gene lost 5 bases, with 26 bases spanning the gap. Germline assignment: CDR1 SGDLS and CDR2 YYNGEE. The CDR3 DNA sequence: TGTGCCAGCAGCGCCGAAGGAGGAGGCACGGGTGGTTCGGAGACCCAGTACTTC. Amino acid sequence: CASSAEGGGTGGSETQYF.

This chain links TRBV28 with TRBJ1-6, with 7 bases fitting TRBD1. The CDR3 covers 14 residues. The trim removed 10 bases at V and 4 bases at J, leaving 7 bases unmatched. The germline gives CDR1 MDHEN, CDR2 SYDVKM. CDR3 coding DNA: TGTGCCACGTTGACAGGGCTTTATAATTCACCCCTCCACTTT. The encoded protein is CATLTGLYNSPLHF.

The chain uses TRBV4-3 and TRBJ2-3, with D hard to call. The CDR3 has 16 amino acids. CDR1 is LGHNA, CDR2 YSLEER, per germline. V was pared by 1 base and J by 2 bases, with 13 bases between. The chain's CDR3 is CASSQGAAPITDTQYF. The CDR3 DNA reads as TGCGCCAGCAGCCAAGGGGCCGCCCCGATCACAGATACGCAGTATTTT.

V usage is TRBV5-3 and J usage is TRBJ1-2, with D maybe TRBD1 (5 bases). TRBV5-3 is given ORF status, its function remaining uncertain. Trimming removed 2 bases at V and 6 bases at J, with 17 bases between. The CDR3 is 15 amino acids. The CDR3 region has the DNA TGTGCCAGAAGCTTTGATGGGCGGACAACACATGGCTACACCTTC. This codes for CARSFDGRTTHGYTF.

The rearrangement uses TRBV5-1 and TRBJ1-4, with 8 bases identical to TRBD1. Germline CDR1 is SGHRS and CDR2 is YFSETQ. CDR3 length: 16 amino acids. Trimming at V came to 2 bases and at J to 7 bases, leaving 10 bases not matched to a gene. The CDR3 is CASSFGTDRGGEKLFF. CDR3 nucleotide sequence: TGCGCCAGCAGCTTCGGGACCGACAGGGGCGGTGAAAAACTGTTTTTT.

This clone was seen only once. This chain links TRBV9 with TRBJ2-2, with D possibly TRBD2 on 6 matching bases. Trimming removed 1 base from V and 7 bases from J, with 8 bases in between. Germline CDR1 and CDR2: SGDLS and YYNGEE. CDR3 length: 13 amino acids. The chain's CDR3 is CASSVRLGGELFF. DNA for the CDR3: TGTGCCAGCAGCGTACGACTAGGCGGGGAGCTGTTTTTT.

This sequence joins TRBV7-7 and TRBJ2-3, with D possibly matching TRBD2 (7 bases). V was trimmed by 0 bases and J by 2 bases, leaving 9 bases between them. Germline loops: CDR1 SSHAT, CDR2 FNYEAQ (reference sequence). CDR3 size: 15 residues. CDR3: CASSLAGGPTDTQYF. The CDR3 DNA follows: TGTGCCAGCAGCTTAGCGGGGGGGCCCACAGATACGCAGTATTTT.

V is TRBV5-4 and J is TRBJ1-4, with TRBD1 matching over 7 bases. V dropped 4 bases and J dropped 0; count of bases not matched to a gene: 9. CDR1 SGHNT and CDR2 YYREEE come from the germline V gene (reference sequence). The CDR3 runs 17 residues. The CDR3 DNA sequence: TGTGCCAGCAGCACAGGGGAGAGAGGGACAACTAATGAAAAACTGTTTTTT. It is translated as CASSTGERGTTNEKLFF.

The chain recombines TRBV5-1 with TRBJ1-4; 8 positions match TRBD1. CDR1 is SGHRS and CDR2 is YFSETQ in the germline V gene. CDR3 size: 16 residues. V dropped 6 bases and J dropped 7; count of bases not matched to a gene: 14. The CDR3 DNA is TGCGCCAGCAAAGACTCCCCCTGGGACAGGTCTGAAAAACTGTTTTTT. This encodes CASKDSPWDRSEKLFF.

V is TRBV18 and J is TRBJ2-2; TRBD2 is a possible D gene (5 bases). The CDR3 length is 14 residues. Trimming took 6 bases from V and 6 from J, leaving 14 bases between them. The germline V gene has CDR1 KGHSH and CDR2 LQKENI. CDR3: CASSQDTSAGELFF. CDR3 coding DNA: TGTGCCAGCTCGCAAGATACTAGTGCCGGGGAGCTGTTTTTT.

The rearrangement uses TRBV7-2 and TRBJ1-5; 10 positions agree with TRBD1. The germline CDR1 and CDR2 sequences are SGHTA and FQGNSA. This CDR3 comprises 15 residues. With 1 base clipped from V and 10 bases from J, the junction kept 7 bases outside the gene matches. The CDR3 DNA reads TGTGCCAGCAGCTTAGGGCCGGGACAGGGGTCCCCCCAGCATTTT. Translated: CASSLGPGQGSPQHF.

The CDR3 DNA reads as TGTGCCAGCAGCGTCTCGGGAATTGCAACTAATGAAAAACTGTTTTTT. Translating gives CASSVSGIATNEKLFF. The chain joins TRBV9 to TRBJ1-4; no clear D. The CDR3 is made up of 16 amino acids. V was clipped by 2 bases and J by 0 bases, with 11 bases between them. CDR1 SGDLS and CDR2 YYNGEE come from the germline V gene.

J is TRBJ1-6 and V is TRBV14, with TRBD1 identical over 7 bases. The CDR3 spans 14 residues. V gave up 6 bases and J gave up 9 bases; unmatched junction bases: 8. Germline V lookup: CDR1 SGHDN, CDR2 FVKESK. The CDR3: CASSLYYRGSPLHF. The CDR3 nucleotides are TGTGCCAGCAGTCTATATTACAGGGGTTCACCCCTCCACTTT.

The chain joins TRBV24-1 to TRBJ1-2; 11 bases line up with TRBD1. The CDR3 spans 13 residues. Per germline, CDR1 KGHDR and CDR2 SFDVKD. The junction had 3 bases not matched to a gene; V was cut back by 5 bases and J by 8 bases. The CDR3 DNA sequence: TGTGCCACCAGTGCCCGGACAGGGGGCGGCTACACCTTC. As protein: CATSARTGGGYTF.

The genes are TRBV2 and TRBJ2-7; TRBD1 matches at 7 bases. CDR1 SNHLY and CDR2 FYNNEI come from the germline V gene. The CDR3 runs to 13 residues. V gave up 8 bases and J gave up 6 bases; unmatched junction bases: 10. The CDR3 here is CASGEQGMGEQYF. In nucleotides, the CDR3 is TGTGCCAGCGGGGAACAGGGGATGGGCGAGCAGTACTTC.

CDR3 nucleotide sequence: TGCGCCAGCAGCTTGGAATCCCAGGGGAGCTCCTACGAGCAGTACTTC. Protein product: CASSLESQGSSYEQYF. The genes are TRBV5-1 and TRBJ2-7; TRBD1 is a possible D gene (6 bases). The CDR3 extends over 16 amino acids. Germline V gene data show CDR1 as SGHRS and CDR2 as YFSETQ. The V and J ends lost 0 bases and 0 bases respectively, with 13 bases between them. Using reference TRBV5-1 and TRBJ2-7 for the parts outside the CDR3, the full variable domain is KAGVTQTPRYLIKTRGQQVTLSCSPISGHRSVSWYQQTPGQGLQFLFEYFSETQRNKGNFPGRFSGRQFSNSRSEMNVSTLELGDSALYLCASSLESQGSSYEQYFGPGTRLTVT.

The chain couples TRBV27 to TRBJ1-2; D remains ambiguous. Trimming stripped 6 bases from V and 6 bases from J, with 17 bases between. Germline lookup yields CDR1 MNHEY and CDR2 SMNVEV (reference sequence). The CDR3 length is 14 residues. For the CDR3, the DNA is TGTGCCAGCAGCACTACGGACGGGAATGATGGCTACACCTTC. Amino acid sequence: CASSTTDGNDGYTF.

DNA for the CDR3: TGTGCCACCAAGGGACAGCAGAATGAAAAACTGTTTTTT. Translating gives CATKGQQNEKLFF. The rearrangement links TRBV6-6 to TRBJ1-4; TRBD1 aligns across 7 bases. The CDR3 consists of 13 residues. The V and J ends lost 10 bases and 5 bases, in that order; junction bases with no gene match: 7. Germline V gives CDR1 MNHNY, CDR2 SVGAGI (reference sequence).

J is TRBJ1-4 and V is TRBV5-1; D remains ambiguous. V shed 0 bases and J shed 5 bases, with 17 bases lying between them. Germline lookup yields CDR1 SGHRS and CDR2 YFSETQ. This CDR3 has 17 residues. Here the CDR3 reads CASSLDSGAFMNEKLFF. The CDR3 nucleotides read TGCGCCAGCAGCTTGGATAGTGGAGCCTTCATGAATGAAAAACTGTTTTTT. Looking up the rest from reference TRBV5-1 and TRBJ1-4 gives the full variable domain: KAGVTQTPRYLIKTRGQQVTLSCSPISGHRSVSWYQQTPGQGLQFLFEYFSETQRNKGNFPGRFSGRQFSNSRSEMNVSTLELGDSALYLCASSLDSGAFMNEKLFFGSGTQLSVL.

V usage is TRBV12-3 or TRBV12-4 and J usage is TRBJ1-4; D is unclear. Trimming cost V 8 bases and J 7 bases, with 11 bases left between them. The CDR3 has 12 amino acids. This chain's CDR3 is CASGTRREKLFF. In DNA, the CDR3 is TGTGCCAGCGGAACCAGGCGTGAAAAACTGTTTTTT.

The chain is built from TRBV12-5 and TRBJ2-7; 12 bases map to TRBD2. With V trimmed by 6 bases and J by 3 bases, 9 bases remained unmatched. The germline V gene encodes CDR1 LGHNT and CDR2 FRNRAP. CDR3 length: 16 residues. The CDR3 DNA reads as TGTGCTAGTGGCCGAAGACTAGCGGGGGACAACTACGAGCAGTACTTC. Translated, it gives CASGRRLAGDNYEQYF.

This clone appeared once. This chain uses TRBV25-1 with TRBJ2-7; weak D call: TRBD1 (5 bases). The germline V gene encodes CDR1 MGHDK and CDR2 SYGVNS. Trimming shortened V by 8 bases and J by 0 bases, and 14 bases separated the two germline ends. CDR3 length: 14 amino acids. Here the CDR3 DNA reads TGTGCCAGCCGGCCAGGGCGAGTCTCCTACGAGCAGTACTTC. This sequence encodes CASRPGRVSYEQYF.

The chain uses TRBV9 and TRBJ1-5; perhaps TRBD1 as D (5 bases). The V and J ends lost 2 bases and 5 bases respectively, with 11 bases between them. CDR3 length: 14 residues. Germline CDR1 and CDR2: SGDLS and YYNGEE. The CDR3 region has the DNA TGTGCCAGCAGCGTTGAAGGGGTGGATCAGCCCCAGCATTTT. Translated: CASSVEGVDQPQHF. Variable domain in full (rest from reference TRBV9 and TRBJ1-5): DSGVTQTPKHLITATGQRVTLRCSPRSGDLSVYWYQQSLDQGLQFLIQYYNGEERAKGNILERFSAQQFPDLHSELNLSSLELGDSALYFCASSVEGVDQPQHFGDGTRLSIL.

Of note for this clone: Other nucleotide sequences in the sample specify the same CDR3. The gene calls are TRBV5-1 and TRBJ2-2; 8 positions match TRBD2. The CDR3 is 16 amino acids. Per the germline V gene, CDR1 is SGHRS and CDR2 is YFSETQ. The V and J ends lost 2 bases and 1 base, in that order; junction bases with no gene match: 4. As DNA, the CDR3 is TGCGCCAGCAGCTTAGCGCTAGCGGGGAACACCGGGGAGCTGTTTTTT. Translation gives CASSLALAGNTGELFF.

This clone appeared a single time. Here the CDR3 DNA reads TGTGCCAGCTCACCACGGGACAGGCTCTCTGAAGCTTTCTTT. Translated, it gives CASSPRDRLSEAFF. The J gene is TRBJ1-1, the V gene TRBV18; 8 bases are shared with TRBD1. J lost 6 bases, V lost 1 base, and 4 bases had no gene match. The CDR3 loop spans 14 amino acids. Looked up from germline, CDR1 is KGHSH and CDR2 is LQKENI.

This CDR3 is CASSLYRGIRELFF. The CDR3 DNA reads as TGTGCCAGCAGTCTATACAGGGGGATCCGGGAGCTGTTTTTT. The V gene is TRBV28, the J gene TRBJ2-2, with TRBD1 matching over 8 bases. CDR1 and CDR2 (germline): MDHEN, SYDVKM. CDR3 length equals 14 residues. V lost 5 bases, J lost 9 bases, and 8 bases stayed unmatched.

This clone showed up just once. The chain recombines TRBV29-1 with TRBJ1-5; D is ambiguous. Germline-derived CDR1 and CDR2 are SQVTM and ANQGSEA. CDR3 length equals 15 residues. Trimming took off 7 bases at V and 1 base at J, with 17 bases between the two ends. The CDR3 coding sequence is TGCAGCGCACCCCCGGGGAGGGAAAGCAATCAGCCCCAGCATTTT. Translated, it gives CSAPPGRESNQPQHF.

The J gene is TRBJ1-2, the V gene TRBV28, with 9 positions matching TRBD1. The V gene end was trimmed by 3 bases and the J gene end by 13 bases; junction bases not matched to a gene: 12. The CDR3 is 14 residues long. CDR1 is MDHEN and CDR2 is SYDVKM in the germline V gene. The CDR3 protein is CASSFGGQGPLSTF. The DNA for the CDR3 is TGTGCCAGCAGTTTTGGGGGACAGGGCCCACTATCCACCTTC.